A single sample is the source of the 19 T cell receptor beta chains below, sequenced in a study of early T cells in non-severe SARS-CoV-2 infection. TCRdb re-called the 5' RACE reads with MiXCR, one entry per CDR3 protein. The repertoire includes some 54,000 distinct CDR3 sequences, approximately 9.3% of them detected once, and around 8.3% sits in the top ten. Source material: whole blood. These receptors were obtained from an adult who was a healthcare worker with PCR-confirmed SARS-CoV-2 infection or an uninfected control (not recorded which).

This clonotype was seen repeatedly, ten times or more. This chain uses TRBV7-2 with TRBJ1-4; no definite D call. V lost 2 bases to trimming and J lost 4 bases, with 8 bases between them. Germline V gene data show CDR1 as SGHTA and CDR2 as FQGNSA. The CDR3 spans 14 residues. The DNA for the CDR3 is TGTGCCAGCAGCTTAAGCTGGAGTAATGAAAAACTGTTTTTT. Its translation is CASSLSWSNEKLFF.

This clonotype was seen a few times. The chain recombines TRBV11-3 with TRBJ1-2; TRBD1 aligns across 12 bases. The CDR3 sequence is 16 residues long. The germline CDR1 and CDR2 sequences are SGHNT and YENEEA. V lost 1 base, J lost 8 bases, and 8 bases stayed unmatched. The CDR3 sequence: CASSLASGQGAGGYTF. The CDR3 DNA follows: TGTGCCAGCAGCTTAGCTTCGGGACAGGGGGCGGGAGGCTACACCTTC.

The rearrangement uses TRBV6-1 and TRBJ2-7, with 7 bases aligning to TRBD1. Germline assignment: CDR1 MNHNS and CDR2 SASEGT. V lost 6 bases and J lost 1; bases outside the gene matches: 3. This CDR3 has 13 amino acids. Written as DNA, the CDR3 is TGTGCCAGCAGCACGGACAGGTCCTACGAGCAGTACTTC. It encodes CASSTDRSYEQYF.

The table lists this clonotype with many counts. The chain recombines TRBV7-9 with TRBJ1-3; 8 positions match TRBD1. In germline, CDR1 is SEHNR, CDR2 FQNEAQ (reference sequence). Unmatched junction bases numbered 4, after V lost 3 bases and J lost 3 bases. The CDR3 loop spans 15 amino acids. The CDR3 DNA sequence: TGTGCCAGCAGCTTTGGACAGGGTGATGGAAACACCATATATTTT. This translates into CASSFGQGDGNTIYF.

This clonotype occurred many times. This chain joins TRBV7-6 and TRBJ1-2, with TRBD1 as a possible D gene (6 bases). The ends were cut back, 1 base at V and 6 bases at J, with 18 bases in the middle. CDR1 and CDR2 from the germline V gene are SGHVS and FNYEAQ. This CDR3 is 16 amino acids long. CDR3 protein: CASSLVSVLGDNGYTF. CDR3 bases: TGTGCCAGCAGCTTAGTATCGGTACTGGGGGACAATGGCTACACCTTC. The full variable domain, its missing parts supplied by reference TRBV7-6 and TRBJ1-2, is GAGVSQSPRYKVTKRGQDVALRCDPISGHVSLYWYRQALGQGPEFLTYFNYEAQQDKSGLPNDRFSAERPEGSISTLTIQRTEQRDSAMYRCASSLVSVLGDNGYTFGSGTRLTVV.

This clonotype was counted at least ten times. V usage is TRBV2 and J usage is TRBJ1-1, with a weak D call TRBD1 (6 bases). Germline CDR1 is SNHLY and CDR2 is FYNNEI. V lost 8 bases, J lost 5 bases, and 15 bases lay in between. The CDR3 is made up of 13 amino acids. In DNA form, the CDR3 reads TGTGCCAGCCTTGGAAGGGGGAGGACTGAAGCTTTCTTT. Protein product: CASLGRGRTEAFF.

As regards this clonotype: At one end the junction does not follow the germline gene, possibly because of a read error. The rearrangement links TRBV11-2 to TRBJ2-7, with 10 bases matching TRBD1. This CDR3 spans 14 amino acids. CDR1 and CDR2 (germline): SGHAT, FQNNGV. In DNA, the CDR3 is TGTGTCAGCAGCCCGGGACAGGGGACCTACGAGCAGTACTTC. This gives the protein CVSSPGQGTYEQYF.

The J gene is TRBJ2-1, the V gene TRBV12-3 or TRBV12-4; a weak D match, TRBD2 (5 bases). The germline V and J ends were trimmed by 2 bases and 0 bases, with 5 bases remaining between them. The CDR3 loop spans 14 amino acids. CDR3 loop: CASSLSGSYNEQFF. Written as DNA, the CDR3 is TGTGCCAGCAGTTTAAGCGGCTCCTACAATGAGCAGTTCTTC.

The sample holds many counts of this clonotype. The V and J genes are TRBV2 and TRBJ2-2; D is possibly TRBD1 (6 bases). V was shortened by 8 bases and J by 7 bases, with 14 bases between the two germline ends. In germline, CDR1 is SNHLY, CDR2 FYNNEI. The CDR3 has 13 residues. This CDR3 reads CASGGGRVGELFF. The CDR3 nucleotides are TGTGCCAGCGGTGGGGGCCGGGTCGGGGAGCTGTTTTTT. The complete variable domain, with remaining parts taken from reference TRBV2 and TRBJ2-2, reads EPEVTQTPSHQVTQMGQEVILRCVPISNHLYFYWYRQILGQKVEFLVSFYNNEISEKSEIFDDQFSVERPDGSNFTLKIRSTKLEDSAMYFCASGGGRVGELFFGEGSRLTVL.

This chain uses TRBV10-3 with TRBJ2-5, with 9 bases that match TRBD2. The CDR3 runs to 15 residues. V trimming: 6 bases; J trimming: 7 bases; junction bases outside the gene matches: 12. CDR1 ENHRY and CDR2 SYGVKD come from the germline V gene. The CDR3 DNA follows: TGTGCCATCAGCGAGACTAGCGGACTAAAGGGGACCCAGTACTTC. It translates to CAISETSGLKGTQYF.

CDR3 amino acids: CASSPETAWGTQYF. The CDR3 DNA follows: TGTGCCAGCAGCCCCGAGACAGCGTGGGGGACCCAGTACTTC. The gene calls are TRBV7-2 and TRBJ2-5; tentative D call: TRBD1 (5 bases). Trimming removed 5 bases at V and 7 bases at J, with 17 bases between. Germline V CDR1 and CDR2: SGHTA, FQGNSA. The CDR3 covers 14 residues.

Many counts were recorded for this clonotype. V is TRBV6-1 and J is TRBJ2-5; tentatively, D is TRBD2 (6 bases). The CDR3 extends over 19 amino acids. The V gene lost 0 bases and the J gene lost 1 base, with 21 bases spanning the gap. Per germline, CDR1 MNHNS and CDR2 SASEGT. The CDR3 protein is CASSEALLLTSPFQETQYF. CDR3 nucleotide sequence: TGTGCCAGCAGTGAAGCGCTTCTTCTTACTAGCCCATTCCAAGAGACCCAGTACTTC.

This clonotype was detected ten times or more. CDR3 DNA: TGTGCCAGTAGAACCAGGGCGAGCCAGCCCCAGCATTTT. Translation gives CASRTRASQPQHF. The J gene is TRBJ1-5, the V gene TRBV19; perhaps TRBD1 as D (5 bases). This CDR3 region has 13 residues. Germline values: CDR1 LNHDA, CDR2 SQIVND (reference sequence). The V end lost 6 bases, the J end lost 7 bases, and 13 bases lay between the germline ends.

This clonotype was detected only a few times. J is TRBJ1-2 and V is TRBV20-1; D ambiguous. Between the trimmed V and J ends, which lost 0 bases and 2 bases, there was a span of 19 bases. CDR1 is DFQATT, CDR2 SNEGSKA, per germline (reference sequence). The CDR3 loop spans 17 amino acids. The CDR3 DNA follows: TGCAGTGCTAGAGATCTCTCGGTTTGGTGGGAAAACTATGGCTACACCTTC. Translation: CSARDLSVWWENYGYTF.

In this sample, this clonotype turned up many times. This may come from a read error, since a much larger clone is one base off. The chain is built from TRBV7-6 and TRBJ1-1, with 8 bases fitting TRBD1. Germline V gives CDR1 SGHVS, CDR2 FNYEAQ. CDR3 size: 15 residues. Here the CDR3 DNA reads TGTGCCAGCAGTTACGATCAGGGGGCTGGCACTGAAGTTTTCTTT. Translating gives CASSYDQGAGTEVFF.

Of note for this clonotype: A much larger clone differs from this one at a single base, so this may be a read error. The V gene is TRBV12-3 or TRBV12-4, the J gene TRBJ2-1, with D unclear. This CDR3 contains 10 residues. CDR3 loop: CDSSFYEQFF. The CDR3 DNA is TGTGACAGCAGTTTCTACGAGCAGTTCTTC.

This clonotype was found many times. The chain employs TRBV20-1 and TRBJ2-3, with D possibly matching TRBD2 (6 bases). The CDR3 is made up of 14 amino acids. V lost 6 bases, J lost 2 bases, and 15 bases lay in between. In germline, CDR1 is DFQATT, CDR2 SNEGSKA (reference sequence). This CDR3 is CSASGQLATDTQYF. CDR3 DNA: TGCAGTGCGTCTGGGCAACTAGCCACAGATACGCAGTATTTT.

This clonotype was seen a few times. The chain is built from TRBV3-1 and TRBJ1-4; D is unclear. V was shortened by 3 bases and J by 7 bases, with 9 bases between the two germline ends. Germline lookup yields CDR1 LGHDT and CDR2 YNNKEL (reference sequence). CDR3 length equals 13 residues. CDR3 amino acids: CASSHMYGEKLFF. The CDR3 nucleotides read TGTGCCAGCAGCCACATGTACGGTGAAAAACTGTTTTTT.

This clonotype turned up a few times. This chain uses TRBV19 with TRBJ2-2, with D perhaps matching TRBD2 (6 bases). The CDR3 loop spans 15 amino acids. Germline V gene data show CDR1 as LNHDA and CDR2 as SQIVND (reference sequence). Trimming took 3 bases from V and 6 from J, leaving 14 bases between them. The CDR3 DNA follows: TGTGCCAGTAGTATTGATCGGCGGGGACCCGGGGAGCTGTTTTTT. This translates into CASSIDRRGPGELFF.